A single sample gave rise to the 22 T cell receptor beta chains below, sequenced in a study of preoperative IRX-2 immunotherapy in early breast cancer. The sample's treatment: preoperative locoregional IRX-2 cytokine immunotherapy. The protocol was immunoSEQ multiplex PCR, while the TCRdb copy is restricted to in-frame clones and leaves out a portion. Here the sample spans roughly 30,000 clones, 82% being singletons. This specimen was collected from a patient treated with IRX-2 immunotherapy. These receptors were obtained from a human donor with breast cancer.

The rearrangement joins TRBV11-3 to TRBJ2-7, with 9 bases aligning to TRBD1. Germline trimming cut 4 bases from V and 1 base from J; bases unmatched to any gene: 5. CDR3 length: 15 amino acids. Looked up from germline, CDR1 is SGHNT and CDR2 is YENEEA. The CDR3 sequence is CASSYRGRESYEQYF. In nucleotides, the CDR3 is TGTGCCAGCAGCTACAGGGGGCGGGAATCCTACGAGCAGTACTTC.

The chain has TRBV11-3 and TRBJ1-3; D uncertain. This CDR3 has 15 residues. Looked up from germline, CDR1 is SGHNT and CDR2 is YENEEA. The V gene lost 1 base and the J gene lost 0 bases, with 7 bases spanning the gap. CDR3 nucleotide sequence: TGTGCCAGCAGCTTAGGGGCAGGCTCTGGAAACACCATATATTTT. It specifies CASSLGAGSGNTIYF.

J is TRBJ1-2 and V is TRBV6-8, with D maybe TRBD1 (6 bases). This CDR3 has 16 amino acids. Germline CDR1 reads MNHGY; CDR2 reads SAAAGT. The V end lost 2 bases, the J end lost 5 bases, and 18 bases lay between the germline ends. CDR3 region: CASSYGGGLALYGYTF. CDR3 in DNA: TGTGCCAGCAGTTACGGAGGGGGATTAGCTTTGTATGGCTACACCTTC.

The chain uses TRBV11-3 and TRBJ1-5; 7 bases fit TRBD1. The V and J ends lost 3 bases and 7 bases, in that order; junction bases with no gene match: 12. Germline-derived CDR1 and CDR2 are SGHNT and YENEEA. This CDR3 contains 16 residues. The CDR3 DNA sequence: TGTGCCAGCAGCTTGGATCCGACAGGGATGAGCCAGCCCCAGCATTTT. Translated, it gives CASSLDPTGMSQPQHF.

The CDR3 region has the DNA TGTGCCAGTAGTACACTACAGGGGTACTATGGCTACACCTTC. It translates to CASSTLQGYYGYTF. The V and J genes are TRBV19 and TRBJ1-2; 7 bases align to TRBD1. V shed 4 bases and J 3 bases; nucleotides not matched to a gene: 5. The germline V gene encodes CDR1 LNHDA and CDR2 SQIVND (reference sequence). The CDR3 consists of 14 residues.

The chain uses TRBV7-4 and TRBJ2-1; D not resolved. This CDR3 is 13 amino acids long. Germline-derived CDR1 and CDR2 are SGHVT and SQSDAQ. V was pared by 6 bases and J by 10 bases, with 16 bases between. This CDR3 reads CASSKIESGEQFF. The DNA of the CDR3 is TGTGCCAGCAGTAAAATAGAATCTGGGGAGCAGTTCTTC.

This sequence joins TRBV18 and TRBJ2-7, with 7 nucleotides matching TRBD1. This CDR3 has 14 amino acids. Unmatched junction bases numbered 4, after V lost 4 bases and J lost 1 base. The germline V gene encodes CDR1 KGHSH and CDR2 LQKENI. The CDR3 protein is CASSLGTVSYEQYF. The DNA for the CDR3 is TGTGCCAGCTCACTGGGGACAGTTTCCTACGAGCAGTACTTC.

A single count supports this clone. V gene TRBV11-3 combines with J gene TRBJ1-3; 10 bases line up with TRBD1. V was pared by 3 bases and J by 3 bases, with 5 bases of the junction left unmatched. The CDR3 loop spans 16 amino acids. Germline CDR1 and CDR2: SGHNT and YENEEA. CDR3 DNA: TGTGCCAGCAGCTTGGCGACAGGGGGCTTTGGAAACACCATATATTTT. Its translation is CASSLATGGFGNTIYF.

CDR3 residues: CASSSDRGYIYEQYF. For the CDR3, the DNA is TGTGCCAGCAGCTCGGACAGGGGCTATATCTACGAGCAGTACTTC. J is TRBJ2-7 and V is TRBV11-3; 9 nucleotides agree with TRBD1. The V and J ends lost 4 bases and 3 bases, in that order; junction bases with no gene match: 7. Germline CDR1 SGHNT, CDR2 YENEEA. CDR3 length equals 15 residues. The full variable domain, completed using reference TRBV11-3 and TRBJ2-7, is EAGVVQSPRYKIIEKKQPVAFWCNPISGHNTLYWYLQNLGQGPELLIRYENEEAVDDSQLPKDRFSAERLKGVDSTLKIQPAELGDSAVYLCASSSDRGYIYEQYFGPGTRLTVT.

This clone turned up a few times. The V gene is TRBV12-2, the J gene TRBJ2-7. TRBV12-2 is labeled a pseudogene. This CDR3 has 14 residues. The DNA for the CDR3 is TGTGCCACCTCCTATGTGGGCGGCTCCTACGAGCAGTACTTC. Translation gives CATSYVGGSYEQYF.

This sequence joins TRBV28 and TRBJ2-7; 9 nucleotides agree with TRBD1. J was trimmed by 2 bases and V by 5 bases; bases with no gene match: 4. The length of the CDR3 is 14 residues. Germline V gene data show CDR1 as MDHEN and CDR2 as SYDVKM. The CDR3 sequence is CASSPGQGPYEQYF. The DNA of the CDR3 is TGTGCCAGCAGTCCGGGACAGGGTCCCTACGAGCAGTACTTC.

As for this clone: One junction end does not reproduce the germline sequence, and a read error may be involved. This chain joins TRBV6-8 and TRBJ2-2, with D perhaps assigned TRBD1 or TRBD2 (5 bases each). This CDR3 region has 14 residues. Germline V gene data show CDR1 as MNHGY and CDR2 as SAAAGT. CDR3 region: CAGSVAWGTEELFF. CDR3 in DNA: TGTGCCGGGTCCGTTGCCTGGGGGACCGAGGAGCTGTTTTTT.

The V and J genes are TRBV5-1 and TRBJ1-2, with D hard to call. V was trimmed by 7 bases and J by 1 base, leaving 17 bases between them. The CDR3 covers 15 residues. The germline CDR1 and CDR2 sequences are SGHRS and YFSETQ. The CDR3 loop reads CASQAGSTGNYGYTF. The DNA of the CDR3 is TGCGCCAGCCAAGCGGGAAGTACGGGTAACTATGGCTACACCTTC.

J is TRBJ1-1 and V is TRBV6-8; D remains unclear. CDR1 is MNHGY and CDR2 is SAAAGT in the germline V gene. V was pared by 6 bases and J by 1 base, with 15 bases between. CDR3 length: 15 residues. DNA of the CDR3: TGTGCCAGCAGGACGGACCCGTATAGGAACACTGAAGCTTTCTTT. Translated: CASRTDPYRNTEAFF.

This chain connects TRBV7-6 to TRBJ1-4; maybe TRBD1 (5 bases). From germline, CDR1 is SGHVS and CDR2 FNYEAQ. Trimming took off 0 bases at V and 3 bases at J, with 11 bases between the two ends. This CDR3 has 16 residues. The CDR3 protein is CASSLAGPGSNEKLFF. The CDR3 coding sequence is TGTGCCAGCAGCTTAGCGGGGCCGGGGTCTAATGAAAAACTGTTTTTT.

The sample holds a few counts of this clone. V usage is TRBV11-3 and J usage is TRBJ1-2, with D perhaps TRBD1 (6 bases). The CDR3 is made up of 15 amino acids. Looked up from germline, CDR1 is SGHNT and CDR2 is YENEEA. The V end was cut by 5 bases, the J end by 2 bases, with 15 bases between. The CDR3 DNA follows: TGTGCCAGCAGCCCAAGACCAGGGGTAAACTATGGCTACACCTTC. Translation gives CASSPRPGVNYGYTF.

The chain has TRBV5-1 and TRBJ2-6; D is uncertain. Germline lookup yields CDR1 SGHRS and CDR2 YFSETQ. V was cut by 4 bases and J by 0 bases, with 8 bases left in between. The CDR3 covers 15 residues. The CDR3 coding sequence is TGCGCCAGCAGCGTAGGTAACTCTGGGGCCAACGTCCTGACTTTC. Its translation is CASSVGNSGANVLTF. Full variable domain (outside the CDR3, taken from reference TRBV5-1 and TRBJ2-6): KAGVTQTPRYLIKTRGQQVTLSCSPISGHRSVSWYQQTPGQGLQFLFEYFSETQRNKGNFPGRFSGRQFSNSRSEMNVSTLELGDSALYLCASSVGNSGANVLTFGAGSRLTVL.

This chain's CDR3 is CASVQENTGELFF. The DNA of the CDR3 is TGTGCCAGCGTACAGGAGAACACCGGGGAGCTGTTTTTT. This chain joins TRBV6-8 and TRBJ2-2, with a weak D call TRBD1 (5 bases). This CDR3 spans 13 amino acids. V lost 8 bases, J lost 1 base, and 8 bases lay in between. Germline V gene sequence: CDR1 MNHGY, CDR2 SAAAGT.

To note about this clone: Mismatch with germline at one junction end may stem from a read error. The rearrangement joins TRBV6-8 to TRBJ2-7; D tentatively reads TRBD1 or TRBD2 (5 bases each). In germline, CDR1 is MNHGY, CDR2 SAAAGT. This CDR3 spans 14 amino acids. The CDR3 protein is CAISGGQGGGEQYF. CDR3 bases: TGTGCCATCAGTGGAGGCCAGGGCGGCGGCGAGCAGTACTTC.

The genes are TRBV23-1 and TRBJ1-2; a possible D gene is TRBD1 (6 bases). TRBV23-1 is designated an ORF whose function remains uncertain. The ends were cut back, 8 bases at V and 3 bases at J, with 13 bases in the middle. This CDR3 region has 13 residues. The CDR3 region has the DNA TGCGCCAGCGGCCGGAGACAGGACTATGGCTACACCTTC. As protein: CASGRRQDYGYTF.

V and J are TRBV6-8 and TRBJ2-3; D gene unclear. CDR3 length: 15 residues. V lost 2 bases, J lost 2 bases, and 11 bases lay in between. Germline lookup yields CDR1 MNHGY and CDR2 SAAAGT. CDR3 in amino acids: CASSYNAANTDTQYF. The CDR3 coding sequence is TGTGCCAGCAGTTACAACGCGGCTAACACAGATACGCAGTATTTT.

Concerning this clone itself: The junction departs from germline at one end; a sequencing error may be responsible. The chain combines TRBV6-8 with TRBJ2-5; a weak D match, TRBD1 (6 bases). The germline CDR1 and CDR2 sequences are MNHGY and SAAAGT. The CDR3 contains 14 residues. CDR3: CAISGNRAGGTQYF. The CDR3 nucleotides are TGTGCCATCAGTGGGAACAGGGCAGGAGGAACCCAGTACTTC.